The 7 T cell receptor beta chains in this list originate from one sample, sequenced in a study of blood T cell repertoires in COVID-19. Produced via immunoSEQ multiplex PCR; TCRdb's table is partial and in-frame only. The sample yields around 70,000 clones, about 86% seen once. Sample: peripheral blood. Receptors originate from a woman aged 80 or over with active or convalescent COVID-19.

This chain links TRBV18 with TRBJ1-2, with D possibly TRBD1 on 6 matching bases. Trimming cost V 0 bases and J 4 bases, with 9 bases left between them. This CDR3 region has 14 residues. CDR1 is KGHSH and CDR2 is LQKENI in the germline V gene. The CDR3 nucleotides read TGTGCCAGCTCACCACCGGGGGCGGTCTATGGCTACACCTTC. Its protein product is CASSPPGAVYGYTF.

CDR3 nucleotide sequence: TGTGCCAGCAGCTTTCAGGGGGGCGGCACTGAAGCTTTCTTT. Protein sequence: CASSFQGGGTEAFF. V usage is TRBV11-3 and J usage is TRBJ1-1; 7 bases fit TRBD1. The V gene's germline CDR1 is SGHNT and CDR2 YENEEA. The CDR3 has 14 residues. The J segment lost 4 bases and the V segment lost 3 bases, leaving 5 bases of the junction unmatched.

The V and J genes are TRBV6-5 and TRBJ1-2; 7 bases agree with TRBD1. There are 14 residues in the CDR3. CDR1 and CDR2 from the germline V gene are MNHEY and SVGAGI. Germline trimming cut 5 bases from V and 8 bases from J; bases unmatched to any gene: 11. The CDR3: CASSQNPTGRGYTF. The CDR3 bases are TGTGCCAGCAGTCAGAACCCGACAGGGCGCGGCTACACCTTC.

The chain links TRBV19 to TRBJ2-7; a possible D gene is TRBD2 (6 bases). The germline V and J ends were trimmed by 5 bases and 4 bases, with 21 bases remaining between them. This CDR3 comprises 16 residues. The germline CDR1 and CDR2 sequences are LNHDA and SQIVND (reference sequence). The CDR3 sequence: CASSPLPSDIFYEQYF. The CDR3, as DNA: TGTGCCAGTAGTCCCTTACCTAGCGATATCTTTTACGAGCAGTACTTC.

The rearrangement uses TRBV7-9 and TRBJ2-7; 7 bases line up with TRBD2. The germline CDR1 and CDR2 sequences are SEHNR and FQNEAQ (reference sequence). J lost 2 bases, V lost 6 bases, and 10 bases had no gene match. The CDR3 extends over 15 amino acids. The CDR3 nucleotides read TGTGCCAGCAGTCCTGGGGCTAGCGGCCCCTACGAGCAGTACTTC. It specifies CASSPGASGPYEQYF.

The V gene is TRBV5-1, the J gene TRBJ1-1; 7 bases are shared with TRBD1. V trimming: 4 bases; J trimming: 7 bases; junction bases outside the gene matches: 1. The CDR3 length is 11 residues. Germline CDR1 SGHRS, CDR2 YFSETQ. This chain's CDR3 is CASSRDSEAFF. The DNA for the CDR3 is TGCGCCAGCAGCCGGGACAGTGAAGCTTTCTTT. Full variable domain (outside the CDR3, taken from reference TRBV5-1 and TRBJ1-1): KAGVTQTPRYLIKTRGQQVTLSCSPISGHRSVSWYQQTPGQGLQFLFEYFSETQRNKGNFPGRFSGRQFSNSRSEMNVSTLELGDSALYLCASSRDSEAFFGQGTRLTVV.

The J gene is TRBJ2-7, the V gene TRBV5-1; 13 bases agree with TRBD2. Looked up from germline, CDR1 is SGHRS and CDR2 is YFSETQ. Germline trimming cut 3 bases from V and 3 bases from J; bases unmatched to any gene: 3. This CDR3 is built from 15 residues. The CDR3 DNA reads as TGCGCCAGCAGCTCTGGGACTAGCGGGGTCTACGAGCAGTACTTC. It encodes CASSSGTSGVYEQYF.